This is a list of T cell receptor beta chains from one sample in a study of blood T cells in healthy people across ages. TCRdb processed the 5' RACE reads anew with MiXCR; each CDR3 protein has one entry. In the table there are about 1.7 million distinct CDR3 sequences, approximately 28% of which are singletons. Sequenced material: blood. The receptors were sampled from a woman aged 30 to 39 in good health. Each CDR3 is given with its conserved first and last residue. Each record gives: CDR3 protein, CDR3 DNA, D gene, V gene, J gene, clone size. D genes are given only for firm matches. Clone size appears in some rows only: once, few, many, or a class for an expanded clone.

CASRSDPGADTQYF	TGTGCCAGCAGATCCGACCCCGGGGCAGATACGCAGTATTTT	NA	TRBV6-1	TRBJ2-3	NA
CASSRSGIHEQYF	TGTGCCAGCAGTCGAAGCGGAATACACGAGCAGTACTTC	NA	TRBV6-2/TRBV6-3	TRBJ2-7	NA
CASSLSVRDEQFF	TGTGCCAGCAGCTTAAGTGTTCGTGATGAGCAGTTCTTC	NA	TRBV13	TRBJ2-1	NA
CSARRQAGMNTEAFF	TGCAGTGCTAGAAGGCAGGCCGGGATGAACACTGAAGCTTTCTTT	NA	TRBV20-1	TRBJ1-1	few
CASAYSGNTQYF	TGTGCCAGCGCTTACAGTGGGAATACGCAGTATTTT	NA	TRBV11-2	TRBJ2-3	NA
CASSSSGTSFEQFF	TGTGCCAGCAGCTCTAGCGGGACCTCCTTTGAGCAGTTCTTC	TRBD2	TRBV11-2	TRBJ2-1	NA
CAGSESSTWDEQFF	TGTGCCGGCAGTGAGAGTTCGACATGGGATGAGCAGTTCTTC	NA	TRBV2	TRBJ2-1	NA
CSAAPAGDNEQFF	TGCAGTGCTGCCCCCGCGGGGGACAATGAGCAGTTCTTC	TRBD2	TRBV20-1	TRBJ2-1	many
CASSVVSGTLTDTQYF	TGTGCCAGCAGCGTAGTGTCGGGGACCTTAACAGATACGCAGTATTTT	NA	TRBV9	TRBJ2-3	many
CSAGAGNSGGARDTQYF	TGCAGTGCTGGCGCCGGGAACAGCGGGGGGGCAAGAGATACGCAGTATTTT	TRBD2	TRBV20-1	TRBJ2-3	few
CASSLRTGDNYGYTF	TGTGCCAGCTCACTACGGACAGGGGATAACTATGGCTACACCTTC	TRBD1	TRBV18	TRBJ1-2	NA
CSAGGGLDREGETQYF	TGCAGCGCGGGGGGAGGATTGGACAGGGAGGGAGAGACCCAGTACTTC	NA	TRBV29-1	TRBJ2-5	many
CASTPDRLNEKLFF	TGTGCCAGCACCCCGGACAGACTTAATGAAAAACTGTTTTTT	NA	TRBV6-6	TRBJ1-4	NA
CSARGTADAYGYTF	TGCAGTGCTAGAGGGACAGCGGACGCCTATGGCTACACCTTC	NA	TRBV20-1	TRBJ1-2	few
CASSPTGTSGHTLIYNEQFF	TGTGCCAGCAGCCCGACGGGGACTAGCGGGCACACCCTTATTTACAATGAGCAGTTCTTC	TRBD2	TRBV7-2	TRBJ2-1	few
CASSPEYSPLHF	TGTGCCAGCAGCCCGGAGTATTCACCCCTCCACTTT	NA	TRBV5-5	TRBJ1-6	few
CASSLDRQDPPYEQYF	TGTGCCAGCAGTTTGGATAGACAGGACCCCCCCTACGAGCAGTACTTC	NA	TRBV12-3/TRBV12-4	TRBJ2-7	many
CASSRGQLNTEAFF	TGTGCCAGCAGTCGGGGACAGTTGAACACTGAAGCTTTCTTT	TRBD1	TRBV9	TRBJ1-1	many
CAISLGIQETQYF	TGTGCCATCAGTCTAGGAATACAAGAGACCCAGTACTTC	NA	TRBV10-3	TRBJ2-5	NA
CASSPRGFNQPQHF	TGTGCCAGCAGTCCCCGGGGCTTCAATCAGCCCCAGCATTTT	NA	TRBV12-3/TRBV12-4	TRBJ1-5	few
CSARTSGGADTQYF	TGCAGTGCGCGGACTAGCGGGGGGGCAGATACGCAGTATTTT	TRBD2	TRBV20-1	TRBJ2-3	few
CASSLSTTEGYEQYF	TGTGCCAGCAGTTTATCCACGACAGAAGGCTACGAGCAGTACTTC	NA	TRBV27	TRBJ2-7	many
CASSSDRKSNTGELFF	TGTGCCAGCAGTTCCGACAGGAAATCGAACACCGGGGAGCTGTTTTTT	NA	TRBV6-6	TRBJ2-2	NA
CATSDPPGADQYF	TGTGCCACCAGTGATCCCCCCGGGGCCGATCAGTACTTC	NA	TRBV24-1	TRBJ2-7	NA
CASSFRHGGRQPQHF	TGTGCCAGCAGTTTTCGCCACGGCGGCCGTCAGCCCCAGCATTTT	NA	TRBV12-3/TRBV12-4	TRBJ1-5	few
CASSLGGRQYEQFF	TGTGCCAGCAGTTTAGGCGGGAGGCAATATGAGCAGTTCTTC	TRBD2	TRBV12-3/TRBV12-4	TRBJ2-1	NA
CASSLSRSYEQYF	TGTGCCAGCAGTTTAAGCAGGTCCTACGAGCAGTACTTC	NA	TRBV12-3/TRBV12-4	TRBJ2-7	many
CASSQGPSGRNEQFF	TGCGCCAGCAGCCAAGGCCCTAGCGGGAGGAATGAGCAGTTCTTC	TRBD2	TRBV4-3	TRBJ2-1	many
CASSESTGIVGYTF	TGCGCCAGCAGTGAGTCAACAGGGATAGTTGGCTACACCTTC	NA	TRBV10-2	TRBJ1-2	many
CASSYQGTMSYEQYF	TGTGCCAGCAGTTACCAGGGGACTATGTCCTACGAGCAGTACTTC	NA	TRBV6-2/TRBV6-3	TRBJ2-7	few
CATSREPQGIREQYF	TGTGCCACCAGCAGAGAACCCCAGGGGATTCGAGAGCAGTACTTC	NA	TRBV15	TRBJ2-4	NA
CASKVAVPGDTQYF	TGTGCCAGCAAGGTAGCGGTTCCCGGGGATACGCAGTATTTT	NA	TRBV6-1	TRBJ2-3	NA
CASSQEGQAVGGGKNIQYF	TGCGCCAGCAGCCAAGAGGGACAGGCCGTGGGTGGGGGCAAAAACATTCAGTACTTC	TRBD1	TRBV4-3	TRBJ2-4	many
CASSHKRGPYSANGYTF	TGTGCCAGCAGTCATAAACGGGGACCCTATTCGGCTAATGGCTACACCTTC	NA	TRBV5-5	TRBJ1-2	NA
CASLRDRGTEQYF	TGTGCCAGCTTGCGGGACAGGGGTACCGAGCAGTACTTC	TRBD1	TRBV18	TRBJ2-7	NA
CSARDIGGRNTEAFF	TGCAGTGCTAGAGATATAGGAGGCAGGAACACTGAAGCTTTCTTT	NA	TRBV20-1	TRBJ1-1	NA
CASSLMWFLTGQGEAQYF	TGTGCCAGCAGCTTAATGTGGTTCTTAACAGGACAGGGAGAGGCCCAGTACTTC	TRBD1	TRBV5-5	TRBJ2-5	NA
CASSYGGHTGELFF	TGTGCCAGCAGTTACGGCGGGCACACCGGGGAGCTGTTTTTT	NA	TRBV6-5	TRBJ2-2	few
CASGNTANTEAFF	TGTGCTAGTGGAAACACGGCGAACACTGAAGCTTTCTTT	NA	TRBV12-5	TRBJ1-1	NA